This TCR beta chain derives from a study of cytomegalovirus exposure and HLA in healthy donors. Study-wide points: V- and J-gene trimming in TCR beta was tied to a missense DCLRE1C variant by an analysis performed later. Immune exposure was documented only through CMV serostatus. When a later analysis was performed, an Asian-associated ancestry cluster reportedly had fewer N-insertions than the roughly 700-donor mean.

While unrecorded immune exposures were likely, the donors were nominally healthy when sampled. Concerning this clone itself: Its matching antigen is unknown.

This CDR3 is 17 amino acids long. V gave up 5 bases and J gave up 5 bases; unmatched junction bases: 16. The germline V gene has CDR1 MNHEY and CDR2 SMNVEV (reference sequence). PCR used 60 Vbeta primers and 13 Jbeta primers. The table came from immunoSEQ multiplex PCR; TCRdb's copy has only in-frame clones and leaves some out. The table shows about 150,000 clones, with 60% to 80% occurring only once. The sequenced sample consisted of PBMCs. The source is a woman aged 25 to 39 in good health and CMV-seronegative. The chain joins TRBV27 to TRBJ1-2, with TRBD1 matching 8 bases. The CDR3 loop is CASSPGQGFVPFYGYTF. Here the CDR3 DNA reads TGTGCCAGCAGTCCAGGACAGGGTTTCGTCCCCTTTTATGGCTACACCTTC.